These T cell receptor beta chains were read from a single sample in a study of cytomegalovirus exposure and HLA in healthy donors. The assay was immunoSEQ multiplex PCR, and TCRdb's table has in-frame clones only and misses some. Among around 190,000 clones listed, 60% to 80% were seen once. The specimen was PBMCs. These receptor sequences come from a woman younger than 35 in good health and CMV-seronegative. Each CDR3 is given with its conserved first and last residue. The order of the fields is J gene, V gene, D gene, clone size, CDR3 DNA, CDR3 protein. A D gene is named only where the DNA matches it firmly. Size tells how often a clone was seen (once, few, many) or the class of an expanded clone, and some rows leave it out.

TRBJ2-5 TRBV5-1 TRBD1 NA TGCGCCAGCAGCTTTAGGACAGGGGCGGAGGAGACCCAGTACTTC CASSFRTGAEETQYF
TRBJ1-6 TRBV28 TRBD1 NA TGTGCCAGCAGTTACAGGGGGATGCGATCACCCCTCCACTTT CASSYRGMRSPLHF
TRBJ1-1 TRBV5-6 TRBD1 few TGTGCCAGCAGCTTGGGGACAGGGAGGAGCGCTGAAGCTTTCTTT CASSLGTGRSAEAFF
TRBJ2-1 TRBV28 TRBD1 NA TGTGCCAGCAGCACAAGGACAGGGCGGAATTTCTTC CASSTRTGRNFF
TRBJ2-7 TRBV29-1 NA NA TGCAGCGTTACAAGGTCGGGACAAGGAGGCGAGCAGTACTTC CSVTRSGQGGEQYF
TRBJ2-5 TRBV9 TRBD1 NA TGTGCCAGCAGCGGGACAGGAAGCTTCCAAGAGACCCAGTACTTC CASSGTGSFQETQYF
TRBJ2-7 TRBV30 TRBD2 once TGTGCCTGGAGTGTACTAGCGACCTACGAGCAGTACTTC CAWSVLATYEQYF
TRBJ2-5 TRBV7-8 NA NA TGTGCCAGCAGCCTCCTGAGGGGGGAGACCCAGTACTTC CASSLLRGETQYF
TRBJ2-7 TRBV4-1 TRBD1 NA TGCGCCAGCAGCCCGGGGACAGGGGGTCCCTACGAGCAGTACTTC CASSPGTGGPYEQYF
TRBJ2-4 TRBV30 NA NA TGTGCCTGGAGTGCCAGTCTAGCCAAAAACATTCAGTACTTC CAWSASLAKNIQYF
TRBJ1-5 TRBV18 NA NA TGTGCCAGCTCACACTTATCGGACAGATTTGGGAATCAGCCCCAGCATTTT CASSHLSDRFGNQPQHF